Listed below are T cell receptor beta chains from one sample, sequenced in a study of OX40 agonist ivuxolimab in advanced cancers. Using immunoSEQ multiplex PCR, the repertoire was profiled, and TCRdb retains in-frame clones only, with some absent. Seen here are tens of thousands of clones, approximately 80% observed once, and the top ten hold 1.1%. The sequences come from CD4+ or CD8+ T cells sorted from blood, collected in a trial of the OX40 agonist ivuxolimab. Every receptor here comes from an adult with an advanced solid tumor such as melanoma, head and neck, liver or kidney cancer. Both conserved end residues are part of each CDR3. Fields, in order: J gene, V gene, clone size, D gene, CDR3 protein, CDR3 DNA. The D gene is left open where the match is weak. The size of a clone is reported for some rows only, either as once, few or many, or as a class for expanded clones.

J: TRBJ2-7; V: TRBV19; size: NA; D: TRBD2; CDR3: CASSFLAGPRREQYF; DNA: TGTGCCAGTAGTTTCCTAGCGGGGCCTCGCCGCGAGCAGTACTTC
J: TRBJ2-7; V: TRBV6-5; size: once; D: TRBD1; CDR3: CASRDLGQPTYEQYF; DNA: TGTGCCAGCAGGGATCTGGGACAGCCGACCTACGAGCAGTACTTC
J: TRBJ2-1; V: TRBV7-9; size: NA; D: TRBD2; CDR3: CASSFRGTRTTSYNEQFF; DNA: TGTGCCAGCAGCTTTAGGGGGACTAGAACGACTTCCTACAATGAGCAGTTCTTC
J: TRBJ2-7; V: TRBV6-5; size: once; D: TRBD1; CDR3: CASRGQGPLYEQYF; DNA: TGTGCCAGCAGGGGACAGGGCCCCCTCTACGAGCAGTACTTC
J: TRBJ1-4; V: TRBV7-6; size: NA; D: NA; CDR3: CASSLAGRGVATNEKLFF; DNA: TGTGCCAGCAGCTTAGCGGGACGGGGGGTGGCAACTAATGAAAAACTGTTTTTT
J: TRBJ2-5; V: TRBV14; size: once; D: TRBD2; CDR3: CASSPRGGRETQYF; DNA: TGTGCCAGCAGCCCCCGCGGGGGGAGGGAGACCCAGTACTTC
J: TRBJ2-7; V: TRBV5-6; size: NA; D: NA; CDR3: CASSSEQTTYEQYF; DNA: TGTGCCAGCAGCTCCGAACAGACAACCTACGAGCAGTACTTC
J: TRBJ2-3; V: TRBV7-9; size: NA; D: TRBD2; CDR3: CASSSPTGLAGGPGDTQYF; DNA: TGTGCCAGCAGCTCACCCACCGGGCTAGCGGGGGGGCCCGGAGATACGCAGTATTTT
J: TRBJ2-3; V: TRBV7-9; size: NA; D: NA; CDR3: CASSLSDTQYF; DNA: TGTGCCAGCAGCTTATCAGATACGCAGTATTTT
J: TRBJ2-3; V: TRBV29-1; size: NA; D: NA; CDR3: CSVGRDARSTDTQYF; DNA: TGCAGCGTTGGGAGGGACGCACGCAGCACAGATACGCAGTATTTT
J: TRBJ1-1; V: TRBV19; size: NA; D: NA; CDR3: CASSPGQWRVNTEAFF; DNA: TGTGCCAGTAGTCCGGGGCAGTGGAGGGTAAACACTGAAGCTTTCTTT
J: TRBJ1-5; V: TRBV19; size: NA; D: NA; CDR3: CASSITGHNQPQHF; DNA: TGTGCCAGTAGTATAACCGGCCACAATCAGCCCCAGCATTTT
J: TRBJ1-5; V: TRBV6-5; size: NA; D: TRBD1; CDR3: CASSSQGANQPQHF; DNA: TGTGCCAGCAGTTCACAGGGGGCAAATCAGCCCCAGCATTTT
J: TRBJ1-6; V: TRBV6-1; size: NA; D: TRBD1; CDR3: CASSEGSGTASPLHF; DNA: TGTGCCAGCAGTGAAGGCTCGGGGACAGCTTCACCCCTCCACTTT
J: TRBJ2-5; V: TRBV7-6; size: NA; D: TRBD1; CDR3: CASSLVGLQGAKTQYF; DNA: TGTGCCAGCAGCTTAGTGGGGTTACAGGGGGCGAAGACCCAGTACTTC
J: TRBJ2-1; V: TRBV6-1; size: NA; D: TRBD1; CDR3: CASRPRAGGSDEQFF; DNA: TGTGCCAGCAGGCCTCGGGCAGGGGGCTCGGATGAGCAGTTCTTC
J: TRBJ2-2; V: TRBV2; size: NA; D: NA; CDR3: CASSNTGELFF; DNA: TGTGCCAGCAGCAACACCGGGGAGCTGTTTTTT
J: TRBJ1-2; V: TRBV9; size: NA; D: NA; CDR3: CASSVGSPWGYTF; DNA: TGTGCCAGCAGCGTAGGGTCTCCCTGGGGTTACACCTTC
J: TRBJ2-1; V: TRBV9; size: NA; D: TRBD2; CDR3: CASSVAGRGGSDEQFF; DNA: TGTGCCAGCAGCGTAGCGGGGCGGGGGGGCAGCGATGAGCAGTTCTTC
J: TRBJ1-2; V: TRBV7-9; size: NA; D: NA; CDR3: CASSLGRASYGYTF; DNA: TGTGCCAGCAGCCTCGGGAGGGCTTCCTATGGCTACACCTTC
J: TRBJ1-2; V: TRBV5-1; size: medium-sized; D: TRBD1; CDR3: CASRPTLPQGPGGYTF; DNA: TGCGCCAGCAGGCCAACCCTGCCACAGGGGCCGGGTGGCTACACCTTC
J: TRBJ2-3; V: TRBV9; size: NA; D: NA; CDR3: CASSVGGDTQYF; DNA: TGTGCCAGCAGCGTAGGGGGGGATACGCAGTATTTT
J: TRBJ1-2; V: TRBV7-2; size: NA; D: TRBD1; CDR3: CASSFLGTGDGYTF; DNA: TGTGCCAGCAGCTTTTTGGGGACAGGGGATGGCTACACCTTC
J: TRBJ2-3; V: TRBV19; size: once; D: NA; CDR3: CASSISTTDTQYF; DNA: TGTGCCAGTAGTATTTCCACCACAGATACGCAGTATTTT
J: TRBJ2-1; V: TRBV7-7; size: NA; D: TRBD1; CDR3: CASSLTGTDTYNEQFF; DNA: TGTGCCAGCAGTCTAACCGGGACAGACACGTACAATGAGCAGTTCTTC
J: TRBJ2-7; V: TRBV5-1; size: NA; D: TRBD1; CDR3: CASSPWDRDYEQYF; DNA: TGCGCCAGCAGCCCCTGGGACAGGGATTACGAGCAGTACTTC
J: TRBJ2-1; V: TRBV27; size: NA; D: TRBD2; CDR3: CASSPLSGGRNEQFF; DNA: TGTGCCAGCAGCCCGCTTAGCGGGGGCCGTAATGAGCAGTTCTTC
J: TRBJ2-5; V: TRBV25-1; size: NA; D: TRBD2; CDR3: CASSAGTSGGTKTQYF; DNA: TGTGCCAGCAGTGCCGGGACTAGCGGGGGTACAAAGACCCAGTACTTC
J: TRBJ2-7; V: TRBV7-2; size: NA; D: NA; CDR3: CASSSPGRSEQYF; DNA: TGTGCCAGCAGCTCGCCCGGACGATCCGAGCAGTACTTC
J: TRBJ2-5; V: TRBV18; size: NA; D: NA; CDR3: CASSPSETQYF; DNA: TGTGCCAGCTCTCCCTCGGAGACCCAGTACTTC
J: TRBJ1-5; V: TRBV6-5; size: once; D: TRBD1; CDR3: CASSRQGRANQPQHF; DNA: TGTGCCAGCAGTCGACAGGGGAGGGCCAATCAGCCCCAGCATTTT
J: TRBJ2-5; V: TRBV9; size: NA; D: NA; CDR3: CASSVGTSGGETQYF; DNA: TGTGCCAGCAGCGTAGGCACCTCTGGGGGGGAGACCCAGTACTTC
J: TRBJ1-1; V: TRBV6-1; size: NA; D: NA; CDR3: CASRGGAEAFF; DNA: TGTGCCAGCCGGGGGGGCGCTGAAGCTTTCTTT
J: TRBJ2-2; V: TRBV5-1; size: NA; D: NA; CDR3: CASSLGAGPNTGELFF; DNA: TGCGCCAGCAGCTTGGGTGCGGGACCGAACACCGGGGAGCTGTTTTTT
J: TRBJ1-3; V: TRBV15; size: NA; D: TRBD1; CDR3: CATSRNRGLGNTIYF; DNA: TGTGCCACCAGCAGGAACAGGGGGCTTGGAAACACCATATATTTT
J: TRBJ2-2; V: TRBV6-5; size: once; D: NA; CDR3: CASSNDRSRELFF; DNA: TGTGCCAGCAGCAATGACAGGAGCAGGGAGCTGTTTTTT
J: TRBJ1-2; V: TRBV19; size: NA; D: NA; CDR3: CASSSQVYYGYTF; DNA: TGTGCCAGTAGTTCGCAGGTCTACTATGGCTACACCTTC
J: TRBJ2-7; V: TRBV5-1; size: NA; D: NA; CDR3: CASSLVGGQHEQYF; DNA: TGCGCCAGCAGCTTGGTGGGGGGTCAGCACGAGCAGTACTTC
J: TRBJ2-2; V: TRBV27; size: NA; D: TRBD2; CDR3: CASLAGTSGGARAGELFF; DNA: TGTGCCTCCTTGGCCGGGACTAGCGGGGGGGCTAGGGCCGGGGAGCTGTTTTTT
J: TRBJ2-7; V: TRBV5-1; size: NA; D: NA; CDR3: CASSLARGSYEQYF; DNA: TGCGCCAGCAGCTTGGCGAGGGGTTCCTACGAGCAGTACTTC
J: TRBJ2-3; V: TRBV7-2; size: NA; D: NA; CDR3: CASTKRGSTDTQYF; DNA: TGTGCCAGCACCAAACGAGGTAGCACAGATACGCAGTATTTT
J: TRBJ2-3; V: TRBV5-1; size: NA; D: NA; CDR3: CASSLVAASTDTQYF; DNA: TGCGCCAGCAGCTTGGTGGCGGCTAGCACAGATACGCAGTATTTT
J: TRBJ2-7; V: TRBV4-1; size: NA; D: NA; CDR3: CASSQSTRVNEQYF; DNA: TGCGCCAGCAGCCAATCTACGAGGGTTAACGAGCAGTACTTC
J: TRBJ1-6; V: TRBV7-2; size: NA; D: NA; CDR3: CASTSRENSPLHF; DNA: TGTGCCAGCACCTCCAGGGAGAATTCACCCCTCCACTTT
J: TRBJ1-1; V: TRBV4-1; size: NA; D: TRBD1; CDR3: CASSKEGQGFDTEAFF; DNA: TGCGCCAGCAGCAAAGAGGGACAGGGATTTGACACTGAAGCTTTCTTT
J: TRBJ1-6; V: TRBV14; size: few; D: NA; CDR3: CASSQRLNSPLHF; DNA: TGTGCCAGCAGCCAACGCCTCAATTCACCCCTCCACTTT
J: TRBJ1-4; V: TRBV2; size: once; D: NA; CDR3: CASSPDGAINEKLFF; DNA: TGTGCCAGCAGTCCGGACGGGGCAATTAATGAAAAACTGTTTTTT
J: TRBJ1-2; V: TRBV7-9; size: once; D: NA; CDR3: CASSRGEGYTF; DNA: TGTGCCAGCAGCCGAGGGGAAGGCTACACCTTC
J: TRBJ1-5; V: TRBV1; size: NA; D: NA; CDR3: CTSSQGSGMDQPQHF; DNA: TGCACCAGCAGCCAGGGTTCAGGGATGGATCAGCCCCAGCATTTT
J: TRBJ1-1; V: TRBV5-1; size: NA; D: NA; CDR3: CASSLRGEFTEAFF; DNA: TGCGCCAGCAGCTTGCGGGGGGAATTCACTGAAGCTTTCTTT
J: TRBJ2-7; V: TRBV5-1; size: NA; D: NA; CDR3: CASSLNYEQYF; DNA: TGCGCCAGCAGCTTAAACTACGAGCAGTACTTC
J: TRBJ2-2; V: TRBV19; size: NA; D: TRBD2; CDR3: CASSTRTSGDTGELFF; DNA: TGTGCCAGTAGTACCAGGACTAGCGGGGACACCGGGGAGCTGTTTTTT
J: TRBJ1-5; V: TRBV28; size: NA; D: NA; CDR3: CASRPPGPKSNQPQHF; DNA: TGTGCCAGCAGGCCCCCGGGACCTAAAAGCAATCAGCCCCAGCATTTT
J: TRBJ2-3; V: TRBV11-3; size: once; D: NA; CDR3: CASSLGTTTDTQYF; DNA: TGTGCCAGCAGCTTAGGGACTACAACAGATACGCAGTATTTT
J: TRBJ2-6; V: TRBV7-9; size: NA; D: NA; CDR3: CASSLRGSTDSGANVLTF; DNA: TGTGCCAGCAGCTTAAGGGGCAGCACAGACTCTGGGGCCAACGTCCTGACTTTC